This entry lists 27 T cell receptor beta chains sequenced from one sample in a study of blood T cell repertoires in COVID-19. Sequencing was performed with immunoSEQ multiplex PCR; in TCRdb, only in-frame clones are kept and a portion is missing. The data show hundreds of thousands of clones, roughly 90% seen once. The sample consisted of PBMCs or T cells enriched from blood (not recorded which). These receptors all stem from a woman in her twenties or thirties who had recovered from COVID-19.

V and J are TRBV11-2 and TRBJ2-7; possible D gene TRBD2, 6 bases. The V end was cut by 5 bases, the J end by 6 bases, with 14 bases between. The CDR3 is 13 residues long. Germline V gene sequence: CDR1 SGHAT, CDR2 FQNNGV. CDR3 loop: CASSPRLDFEQYF. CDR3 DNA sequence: TGTGCCAGCAGCCCCCGACTAGATTTCGAGCAGTACTTC.

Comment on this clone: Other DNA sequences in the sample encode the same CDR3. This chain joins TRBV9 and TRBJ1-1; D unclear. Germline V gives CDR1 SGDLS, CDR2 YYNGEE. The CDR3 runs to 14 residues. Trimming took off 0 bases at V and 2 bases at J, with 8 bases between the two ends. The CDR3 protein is CASSVGGANTEAFF. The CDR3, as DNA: TGTGCCAGCAGCGTAGGAGGAGCCAACACTGAAGCTTTCTTT.

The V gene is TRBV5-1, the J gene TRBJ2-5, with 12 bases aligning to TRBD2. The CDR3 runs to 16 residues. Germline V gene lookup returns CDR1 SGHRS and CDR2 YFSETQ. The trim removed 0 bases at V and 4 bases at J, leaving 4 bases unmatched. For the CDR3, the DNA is TGCGCCAGCAGCTTGGCCCCTAGCGGGGGGGCAGAGACCCAGTACTTC. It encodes CASSLAPSGGAETQYF.

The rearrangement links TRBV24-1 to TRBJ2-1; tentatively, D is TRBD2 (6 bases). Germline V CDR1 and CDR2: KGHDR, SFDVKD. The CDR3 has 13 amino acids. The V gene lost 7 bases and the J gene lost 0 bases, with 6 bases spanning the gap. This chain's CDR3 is CATRGGSYNEQFF. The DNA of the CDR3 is TGTGCCACCAGGGGGGGCTCCTACAATGAGCAGTTCTTC.

The CDR3 DNA is TGTGCCAGCAGCGTAGAAGGGGTTGGGACTGAAGCTTTCTTT. Translated: CASSVEGVGTEAFF. The rearrangement joins TRBV9 to TRBJ1-1; D may be TRBD1 (5 bases). CDR1 is SGDLS and CDR2 is YYNGEE in the germline V gene. The CDR3 totals 14 residues. V gave up 0 bases and J gave up 5 bases, with 11 bases separating them.

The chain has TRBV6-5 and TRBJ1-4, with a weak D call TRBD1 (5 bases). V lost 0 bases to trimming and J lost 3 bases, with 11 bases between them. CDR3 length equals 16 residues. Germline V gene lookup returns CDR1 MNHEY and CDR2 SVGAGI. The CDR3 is CASSYSRGAPNEKLFF. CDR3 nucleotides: TGTGCCAGCAGTTACTCGCGCGGGGCCCCTAATGAAAAACTGTTTTTT.

DNA for the CDR3: TGTGCCAGTACCCCCCTGGGCACCGGGGTGAATAGCAATCAGCCCCAGCATTTT. Amino acid sequence: CASTPLGTGVNSNQPQHF. The chain uses TRBV19 and TRBJ1-5; D not resolved. The V and J ends lost 7 bases and 0 bases respectively, with 22 bases between them. The CDR3 is made up of 18 amino acids. Looked up from germline, CDR1 is LNHDA and CDR2 is SQIVND (reference sequence).

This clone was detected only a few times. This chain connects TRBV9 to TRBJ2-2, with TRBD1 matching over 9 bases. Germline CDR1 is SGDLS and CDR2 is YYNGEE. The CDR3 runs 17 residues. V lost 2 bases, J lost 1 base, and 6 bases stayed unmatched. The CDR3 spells CASSVSRTGENTGELFF. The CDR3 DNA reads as TGTGCCAGCAGCGTCTCTCGGACAGGGGAGAACACCGGGGAGCTGTTTTTT.

CDR3 nucleotide sequence: TGTGCCAGTAAAGAGGGAATTTTCAATGAGCAGTTCTTC. This encodes CASKEGIFNEQFF. This sequence joins TRBV19 and TRBJ2-1; possibly TRBD2 for D (5 bases). V lost 7 bases, J lost 6 bases, and 13 bases lay in between. The V gene's germline CDR1 is LNHDA and CDR2 SQIVND (reference sequence). The CDR3 is made up of 13 amino acids.

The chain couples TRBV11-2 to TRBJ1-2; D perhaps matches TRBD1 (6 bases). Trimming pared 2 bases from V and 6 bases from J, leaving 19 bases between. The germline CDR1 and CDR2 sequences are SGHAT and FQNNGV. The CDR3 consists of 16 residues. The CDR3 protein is CASSLMGVRGFDGYTF. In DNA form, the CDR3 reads TGTGCCAGCAGCTTAATGGGTGTTAGGGGGTTCGATGGCTACACCTTC.

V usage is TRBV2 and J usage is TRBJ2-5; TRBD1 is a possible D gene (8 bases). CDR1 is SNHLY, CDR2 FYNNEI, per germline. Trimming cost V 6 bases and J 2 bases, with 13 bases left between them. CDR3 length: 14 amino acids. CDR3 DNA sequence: TGTGCCAGCAGGATACAGGGGGGGCAAGAGACCCAGTACTTC. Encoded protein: CASRIQGGQETQYF.

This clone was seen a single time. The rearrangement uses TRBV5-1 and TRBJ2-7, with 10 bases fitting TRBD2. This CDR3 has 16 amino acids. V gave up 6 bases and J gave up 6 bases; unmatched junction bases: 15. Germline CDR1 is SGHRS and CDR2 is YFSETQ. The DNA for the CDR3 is TGCGCCAGCAAGGATTCCACTAGCGGGAAGAACCTCGAGCAGTACTTC. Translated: CASKDSTSGKNLEQYF.

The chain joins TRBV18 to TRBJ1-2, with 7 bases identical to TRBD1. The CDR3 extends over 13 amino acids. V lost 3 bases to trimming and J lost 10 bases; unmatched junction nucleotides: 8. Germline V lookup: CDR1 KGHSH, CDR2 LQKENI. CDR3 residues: CASSPAGQADYTF. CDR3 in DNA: TGTGCCAGCTCACCCGCCGGACAGGCCGACTACACCTTC.

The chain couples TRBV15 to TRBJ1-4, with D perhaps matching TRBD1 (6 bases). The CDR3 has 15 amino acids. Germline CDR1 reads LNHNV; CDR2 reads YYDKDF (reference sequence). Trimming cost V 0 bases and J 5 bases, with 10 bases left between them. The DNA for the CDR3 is TGTGCCACCAGCAGAGATCCGAGGGGGAATGAAAAACTGTTTTTT. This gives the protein CATSRDPRGNEKLFF.

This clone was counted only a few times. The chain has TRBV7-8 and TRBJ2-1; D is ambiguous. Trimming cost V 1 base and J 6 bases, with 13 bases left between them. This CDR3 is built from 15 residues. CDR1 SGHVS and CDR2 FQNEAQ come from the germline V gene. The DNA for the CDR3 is TGTGCCAGCAGCTTAGGGTCTAGAAGACCCAATGAGCAGTTCTTC. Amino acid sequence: CASSLGSRRPNEQFF.

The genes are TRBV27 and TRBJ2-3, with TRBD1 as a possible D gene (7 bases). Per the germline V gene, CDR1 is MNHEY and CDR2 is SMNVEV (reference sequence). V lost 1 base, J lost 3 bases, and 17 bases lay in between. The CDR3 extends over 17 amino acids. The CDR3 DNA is TGTGCCAGCAGTTTATTGGTTGGGCCAGGGGGGACAGATACGCAGTATTTT. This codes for CASSLLVGPGGTDTQYF.

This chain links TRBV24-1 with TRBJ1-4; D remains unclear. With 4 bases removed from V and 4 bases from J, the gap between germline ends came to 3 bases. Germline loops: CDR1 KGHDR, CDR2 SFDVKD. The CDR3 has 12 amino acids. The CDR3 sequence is CATSDSNEKLFF. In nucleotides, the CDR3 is TGTGCCACCAGTGACAGTAATGAAAAACTGTTTTTT.

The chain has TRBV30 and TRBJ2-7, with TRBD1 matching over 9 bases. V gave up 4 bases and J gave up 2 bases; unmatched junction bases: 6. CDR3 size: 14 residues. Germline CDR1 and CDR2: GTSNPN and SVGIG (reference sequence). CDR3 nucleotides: TGTGCCTGGACCGGGACAGGGTCCACCTACGAGCAGTACTTC. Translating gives CAWTGTGSTYEQYF.

The CDR3 loop reads CASSLKGRGLVFFEQYF. The CDR3 DNA is TGTGCCAGCAGCTTAAAGGGGCGAGGATTGGTGTTCTTCGAGCAGTACTTC. This chain uses TRBV11-3 with TRBJ2-7, with D perhaps TRBD1 (5 bases). CDR1 SGHNT and CDR2 YENEEA come from the germline V gene. This CDR3 has 17 residues. V was shortened by 2 bases and J by 6 bases, with 23 bases between the two germline ends.

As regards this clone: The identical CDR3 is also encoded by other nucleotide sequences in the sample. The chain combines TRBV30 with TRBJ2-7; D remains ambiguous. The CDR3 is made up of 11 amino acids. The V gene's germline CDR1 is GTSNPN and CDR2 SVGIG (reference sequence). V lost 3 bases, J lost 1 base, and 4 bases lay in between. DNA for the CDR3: TGTGCCTGGAGCCAATCCTACGAGCAGTACTTC. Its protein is CAWSQSYEQYF.

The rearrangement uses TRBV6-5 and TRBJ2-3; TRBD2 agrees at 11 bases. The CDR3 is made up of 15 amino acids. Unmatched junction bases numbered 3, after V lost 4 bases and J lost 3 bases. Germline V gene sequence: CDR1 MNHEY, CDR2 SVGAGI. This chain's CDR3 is CASSLLAGGTDTQYF. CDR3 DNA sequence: TGTGCCAGCAGTTTGCTAGCGGGGGGTACAGATACGCAGTATTTT.

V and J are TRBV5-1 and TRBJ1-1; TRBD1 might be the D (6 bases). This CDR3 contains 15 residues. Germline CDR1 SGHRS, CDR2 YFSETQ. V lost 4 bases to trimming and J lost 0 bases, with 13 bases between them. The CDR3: CASSPGAALNTEAFF. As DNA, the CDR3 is TGCGCCAGCAGCCCAGGGGCAGCTTTGAACACTGAAGCTTTCTTT.

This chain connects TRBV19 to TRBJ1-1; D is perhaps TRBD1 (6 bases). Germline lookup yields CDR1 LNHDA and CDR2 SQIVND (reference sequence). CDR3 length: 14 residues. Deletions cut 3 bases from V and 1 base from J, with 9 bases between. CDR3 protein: CASSIDRWNTEAFF. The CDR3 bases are TGTGCCAGTAGTATCGACAGGTGGAACACTGAAGCTTTCTTT.

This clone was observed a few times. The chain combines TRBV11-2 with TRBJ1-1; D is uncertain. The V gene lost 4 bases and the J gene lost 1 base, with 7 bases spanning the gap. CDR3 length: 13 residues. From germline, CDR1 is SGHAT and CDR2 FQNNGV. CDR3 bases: TGTGCCAGCAGCTCCCTCAGGAACACTGAAGCTTTCTTT. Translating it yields CASSSLRNTEAFF.

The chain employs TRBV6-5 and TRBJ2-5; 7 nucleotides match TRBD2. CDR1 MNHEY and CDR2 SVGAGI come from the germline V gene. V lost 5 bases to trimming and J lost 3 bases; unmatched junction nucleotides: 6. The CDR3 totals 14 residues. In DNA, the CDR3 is TGTGCCAGCAGTCCCTGGGGGGGAGAAGAGACCCAGTACTTC. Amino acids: CASSPWGGEETQYF.

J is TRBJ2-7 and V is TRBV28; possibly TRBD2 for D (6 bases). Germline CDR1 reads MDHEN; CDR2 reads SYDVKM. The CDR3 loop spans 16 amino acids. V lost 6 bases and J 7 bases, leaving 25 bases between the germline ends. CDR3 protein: CASSSPLGLPPREQYF. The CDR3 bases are TGTGCCAGCAGCTCCCCTCTGGGACTCCCGCCGAGGGAGCAGTACTTC.

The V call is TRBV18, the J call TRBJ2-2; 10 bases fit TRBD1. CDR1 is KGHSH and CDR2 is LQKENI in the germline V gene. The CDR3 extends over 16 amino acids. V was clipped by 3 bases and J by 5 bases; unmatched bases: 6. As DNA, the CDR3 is TGTGCCAGCTCACCCCCGACAGGGGGCTGGACCGGGGAGCTGTTTTTT. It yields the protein CASSPPTGGWTGELFF.